These T cell receptor beta chains were read from a single sample in a study of cytomegalovirus exposure and HLA in healthy donors. TCRdb's table, derived via immunoSEQ multiplex PCR, lists solely in-frame clones and lacks some. The sample contains about 160,000 clones, under 75% of which appear only once. Input material: PBMCs. The origin of the receptors is an older woman in good health and CMV-seropositive. CDR3s include the opening cysteine and the closing phenylalanine or tryptophan. Each record gives: CDR3 DNA, CDR3 protein, V gene, D gene, clone size, J gene. D genes are given only for firm matches. Part of the rows lack a size; the others show once, few, many or a class for expanded clones.

CDR3 DNA: TGTGCCAGCGCCTTCTGGGGGGCGGGGGCTAAGGAGCAGTACTTC
CDR3 protein: CASAFWGAGAKEQYF
V gene: TRBV28
D gene: NA
clone size: many
J gene: TRBJ2-7

CDR3 DNA: TGTGCCAGCAGTTTAGGGACAGCAGGCTATGGCTACACCTTC
CDR3 protein: CASSLGTAGYGYTF
V gene: TRBV27
D gene: TRBD1
clone size: few
J gene: TRBJ1-2

CDR3 DNA: TGTGCCAGCAGTTTCGACAGTAGCTACGAGCAGTACTTC
CDR3 protein: CASSFDSSYEQYF
V gene: TRBV28
D gene: NA
clone size: NA
J gene: TRBJ2-7

CDR3 DNA: TGTGCCAGCAGCTTAGCGTACTCTGGAAACACCATATATTTT
CDR3 protein: CASSLAYSGNTIYF
V gene: TRBV7-2
D gene: NA
clone size: NA
J gene: TRBJ1-3

CDR3 DNA: TGTGCCACCGGGACAGGAACCTACGAGCAGTACTTC
CDR3 protein: CATGTGTYEQYF
V gene: TRBV2
D gene: TRBD1
clone size: NA
J gene: TRBJ2-7

CDR3 DNA: TGTGCCAGCAGCCCCTTAGGGCTGGCGGGAAGCCACGGGGAGCTGTTTTTT
CDR3 protein: CASSPLGLAGSHGELFF
V gene: TRBV28
D gene: NA
clone size: NA
J gene: TRBJ2-2

CDR3 DNA: TGTGCCAGCAGGGTAGCGGGAGTCTTATCCGAGCAGTACTTC
CDR3 protein: CASRVAGVLSEQYF
V gene: TRBV28
D gene: TRBD2
clone size: once
J gene: TRBJ2-7

CDR3 DNA: TGCGCCAGCAGCATCGGACAGGGGCGCACCGGGGAGCTGTTTTTT
CDR3 protein: CASSIGQGRTGELFF
V gene: TRBV5-1
D gene: TRBD1
clone size: NA
J gene: TRBJ2-2

CDR3 DNA: TGCGCCAGCAGCCAAGAATTGGGACTATACAATGAGCAGTTCTTC
CDR3 protein: CASSQELGLYNEQFF
V gene: TRBV4-1
D gene: TRBD2
clone size: few
J gene: TRBJ2-1

CDR3 DNA: TGTGCCAGCAGTTTACAGGGGAGGGATTACGAGCAGTACTTC
CDR3 protein: CASSLQGRDYEQYF
V gene: TRBV28
D gene: NA
clone size: NA
J gene: TRBJ2-7

CDR3 DNA: TGCGCCAGCAGCCTAGGACTAGCGGGAGTCAACGAGCAGTACTTC
CDR3 protein: CASSLGLAGVNEQYF
V gene: TRBV4-3
D gene: TRBD2
clone size: NA
J gene: TRBJ2-7

CDR3 DNA: TGTGCCAGCAGTTCGCCTAGCGGGAGCCCGCAGAAGACCCAGTACTTC
CDR3 protein: CASSSPSGSPQKTQYF
V gene: TRBV13
D gene: TRBD2
clone size: NA
J gene: TRBJ2-5

CDR3 DNA: TGTGCCAGCAGCCGACTAGCGGGAGTAGGCAATGAGCAGTTCTTC
CDR3 protein: CASSRLAGVGNEQFF
V gene: TRBV5-4
D gene: TRBD2
clone size: few
J gene: TRBJ2-1

CDR3 DNA: TGTGCCAGCAGCCTGGATACTAGCGGCACAGATACGCAGTATTTT
CDR3 protein: CASSLDTSGTDTQYF
V gene: TRBV11-1
D gene: TRBD2
clone size: few
J gene: TRBJ2-3

CDR3 DNA: TGCAGCGTTGCGCAGGACAATAATTCACCCCTCCACTTT
CDR3 protein: CSVAQDNNSPLHF
V gene: TRBV29-1
D gene: NA
clone size: NA
J gene: TRBJ1-6

CDR3 DNA: TGTGCCAGCAGACAGGGTCTTGATCAGCCCCAGCATTTT
CDR3 protein: CASRQGLDQPQHF
V gene: TRBV5-5
D gene: NA
clone size: once
J gene: TRBJ1-5

CDR3 DNA: TGTGCCAGCACTCCTCCGGGACTAGCGGAGCTGGACACCGGGGAGCTGTTTTTT
CDR3 protein: CASTPPGLAELDTGELFF
V gene: TRBV25-1
D gene: TRBD2
clone size: NA
J gene: TRBJ2-2

CDR3 DNA: TGTGCCAGCAGCTCCCGACAGGGGCAGGAAAAACTGTTTTTT
CDR3 protein: CASSSRQGQEKLFF
V gene: TRBV7-2
D gene: TRBD1
clone size: NA
J gene: TRBJ1-4

CDR3 DNA: TGTGCCAGCAGCGATTCGGTATCCAATGAGCAGTTCTTC
CDR3 protein: CASSDSVSNEQFF
V gene: TRBV11-2
D gene: NA
clone size: NA
J gene: TRBJ2-1

CDR3 DNA: TGCAGCACCCGAACAGGGGCAGATCAGCCCCAGCATTTT
CDR3 protein: CSTRTGADQPQHF
V gene: TRBV29-1
D gene: TRBD1
clone size: once
J gene: TRBJ1-5

CDR3 DNA: TGTGCCAGCAGTTCCCCGGGACAAACCTACGAGCAGTACTTC
CDR3 protein: CASSSPGQTYEQYF
V gene: TRBV27
D gene: NA
clone size: NA
J gene: TRBJ2-7

CDR3 DNA: TGTGCCAGTAGCATCCGGGACAGGGGTGGTCAGCCCCAGCATTTT
CDR3 protein: CASSIRDRGGQPQHF
V gene: TRBV19
D gene: TRBD1
clone size: NA
J gene: TRBJ1-5

CDR3 DNA: TGTGCCAGCAGTCTCTACAACAGGGGAGCCAAAAACATTCAGTACTTC
CDR3 protein: CASSLYNRGAKNIQYF
V gene: TRBV27
D gene: TRBD1
clone size: NA
J gene: TRBJ2-4

CDR3 DNA: TGTGCCAGCAGCTTATCCCTGGCGGGAGGATTATACGAGCAGTACTTC
CDR3 protein: CASSLSLAGGLYEQYF
V gene: TRBV7-2
D gene: TRBD2
clone size: NA
J gene: TRBJ2-7

CDR3 DNA: TGTGCCAGCAGCTTTCTAGCGGGAGGTGTCACCGGGGAGCTGTTTTTT
CDR3 protein: CASSFLAGGVTGELFF
V gene: TRBV7-2
D gene: TRBD2
clone size: NA
J gene: TRBJ2-2

CDR3 DNA: TGCGCCAGCAGCCAAGGGAGGCAGGGGCAGAAGGAGCAGTTCTTC
CDR3 protein: CASSQGRQGQKEQFF
V gene: TRBV4-1
D gene: NA
clone size: NA
J gene: TRBJ2-1

CDR3 DNA: TGTGCCATCAGTGAGTCAGGGACAGAACAGCCCCAGCATTTT
CDR3 protein: CAISESGTEQPQHF
V gene: TRBV6-1
D gene: TRBD1
clone size: few
J gene: TRBJ1-5

CDR3 DNA: TGTGCCAGTAGTATAGAGACAGAGTACTACTATGGCTACACCTTC
CDR3 protein: CASSIETEYYYGYTF
V gene: TRBV19
D gene: NA
clone size: NA
J gene: TRBJ1-2

CDR3 DNA: TGCGCCAGCAGCCAAGTTTCGGGGGGCCAACAAGAGACCCAGTACTTC
CDR3 protein: CASSQVSGGQQETQYF
V gene: TRBV4-1
D gene: NA
clone size: once
J gene: TRBJ2-5

CDR3 DNA: TGTGCCAGCAGCTCCCCCTTACTAGGGGATACGCAGTATTTT
CDR3 protein: CASSSPLLGDTQYF
V gene: TRBV7-3
D gene: NA
clone size: NA
J gene: TRBJ2-3

CDR3 DNA: TGTGCCAGCAGTCGGGTGGACTATGGCTACACCTTC
CDR3 protein: CASSRVDYGYTF
V gene: TRBV28
D gene: NA
clone size: NA
J gene: TRBJ1-2

CDR3 DNA: TGTGCCAGCAGCCCCGGGACAACAAAGGAGACCCAGTACTTC
CDR3 protein: CASSPGTTKETQYF
V gene: TRBV7-2
D gene: NA
clone size: NA
J gene: TRBJ2-5

CDR3 DNA: TGCAGCGTCCTACTAACAGGGATCTCCTACGAGCAGTACTTC
CDR3 protein: CSVLLTGISYEQYF
V gene: TRBV29-1
D gene: NA
clone size: NA
J gene: TRBJ2-7